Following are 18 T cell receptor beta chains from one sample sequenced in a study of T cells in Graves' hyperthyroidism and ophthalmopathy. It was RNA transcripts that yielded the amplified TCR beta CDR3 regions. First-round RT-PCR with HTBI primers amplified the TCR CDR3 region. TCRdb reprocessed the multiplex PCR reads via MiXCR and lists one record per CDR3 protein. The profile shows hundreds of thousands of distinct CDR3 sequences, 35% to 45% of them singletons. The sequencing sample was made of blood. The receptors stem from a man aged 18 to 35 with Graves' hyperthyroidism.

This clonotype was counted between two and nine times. In nucleotides, the CDR3 is TGTGCCAGCAGGGGATCGGACAGGGGCCTCAACTATGGCTACACCTTC. Its protein product is CASRGSDRGLNYGYTF. The chain has TRBV12-3 or TRBV12-4 and TRBJ1-2; 9 bases map to TRBD1. The CDR3 contains 16 residues. V shed 6 bases and J 2 bases; nucleotides not matched to a gene: 10.

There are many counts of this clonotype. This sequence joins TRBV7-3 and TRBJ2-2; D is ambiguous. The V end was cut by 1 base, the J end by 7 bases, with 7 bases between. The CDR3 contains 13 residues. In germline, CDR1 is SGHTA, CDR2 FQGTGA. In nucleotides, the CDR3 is TGTGCCAGCAGCTTAAAATTGGTCGGGGAGCTGTTTTTT. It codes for CASSLKLVGELFF.

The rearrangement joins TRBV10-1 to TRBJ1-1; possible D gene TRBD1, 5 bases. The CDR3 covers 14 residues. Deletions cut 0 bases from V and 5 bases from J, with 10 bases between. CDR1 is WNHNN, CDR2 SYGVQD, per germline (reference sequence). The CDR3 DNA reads TGCGCCAGCAGTGAGTCGCAGGGAGGGACTGAAGCTTTCTTT. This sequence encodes CASSESQGGTEAFF.

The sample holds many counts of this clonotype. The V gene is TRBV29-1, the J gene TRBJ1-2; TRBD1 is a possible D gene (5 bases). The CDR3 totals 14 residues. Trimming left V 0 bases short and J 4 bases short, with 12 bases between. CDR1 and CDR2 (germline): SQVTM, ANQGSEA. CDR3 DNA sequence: TGCAGCGTTGAAGATACGGGGGTGGGCTATGGCTACACCTTC. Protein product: CSVEDTGVGYGYTF.

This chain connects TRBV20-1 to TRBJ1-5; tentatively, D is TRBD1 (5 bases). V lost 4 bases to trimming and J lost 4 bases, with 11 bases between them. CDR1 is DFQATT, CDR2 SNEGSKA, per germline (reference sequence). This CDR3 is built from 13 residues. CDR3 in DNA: TGCAGTGCTAATGGACATGTTAATCAGCCCCAGCATTTT. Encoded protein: CSANGHVNQPQHF.

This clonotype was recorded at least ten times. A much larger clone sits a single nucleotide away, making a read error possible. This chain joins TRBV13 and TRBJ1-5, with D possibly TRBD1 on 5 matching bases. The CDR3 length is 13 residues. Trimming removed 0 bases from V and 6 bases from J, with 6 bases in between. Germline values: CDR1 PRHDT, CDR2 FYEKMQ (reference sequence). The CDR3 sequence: CASSLGGVQPQHF. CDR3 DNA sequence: TGTGCCAGCAGCTTAGGGGGGGTTCAGCCCCAGCATTTT.

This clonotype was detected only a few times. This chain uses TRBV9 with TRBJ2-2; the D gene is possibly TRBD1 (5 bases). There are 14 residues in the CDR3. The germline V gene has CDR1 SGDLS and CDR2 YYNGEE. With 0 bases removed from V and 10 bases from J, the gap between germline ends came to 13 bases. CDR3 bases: TGTGCCAGCAGCGTAGATCAGGGTAGAGAGGAGCTGTTTTTT. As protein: CASSVDQGREELFF.

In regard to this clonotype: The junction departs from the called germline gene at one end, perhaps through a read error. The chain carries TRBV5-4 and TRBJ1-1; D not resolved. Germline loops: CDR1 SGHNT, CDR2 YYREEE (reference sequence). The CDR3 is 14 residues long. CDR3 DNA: TGTGCCAGCAGCTTGGGGTCCGCGAACACTGGAGCTTTCTTT. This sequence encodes CASSLGSANTGAFF.

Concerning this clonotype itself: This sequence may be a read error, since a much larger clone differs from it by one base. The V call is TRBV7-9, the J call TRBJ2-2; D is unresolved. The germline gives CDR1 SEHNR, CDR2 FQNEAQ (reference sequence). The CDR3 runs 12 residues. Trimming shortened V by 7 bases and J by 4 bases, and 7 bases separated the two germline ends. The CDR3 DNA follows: TGTGCCAGCACCAGGATCACCGGGGAGCTGTTTTTT. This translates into CASTRITGELFF.

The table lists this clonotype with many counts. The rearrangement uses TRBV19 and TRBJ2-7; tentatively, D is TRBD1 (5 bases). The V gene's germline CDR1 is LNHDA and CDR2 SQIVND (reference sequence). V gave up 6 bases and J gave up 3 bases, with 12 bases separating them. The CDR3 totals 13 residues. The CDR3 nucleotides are TGTGCCAGTAGCGCTTCGACAGTCTACGAGCAGTACTTC. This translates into CASSASTVYEQYF.

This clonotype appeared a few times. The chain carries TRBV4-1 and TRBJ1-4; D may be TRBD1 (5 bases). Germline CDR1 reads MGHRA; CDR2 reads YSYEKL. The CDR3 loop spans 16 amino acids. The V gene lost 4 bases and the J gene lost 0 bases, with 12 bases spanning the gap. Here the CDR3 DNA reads TGCGCCAGCAGCCTGGGGACCCTTGCAACTAATGAAAAACTGTTTTTT. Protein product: CASSLGTLATNEKLFF.

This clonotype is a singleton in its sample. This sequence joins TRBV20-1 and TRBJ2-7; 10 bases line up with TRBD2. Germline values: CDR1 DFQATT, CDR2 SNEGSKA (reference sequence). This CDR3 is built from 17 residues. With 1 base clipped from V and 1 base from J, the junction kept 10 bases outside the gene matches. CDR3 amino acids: CSARGGRLAGVSYEQYF. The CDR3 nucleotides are TGCAGTGCTAGAGGGGGGAGGCTAGCGGGGGTTTCCTACGAGCAGTACTTC.

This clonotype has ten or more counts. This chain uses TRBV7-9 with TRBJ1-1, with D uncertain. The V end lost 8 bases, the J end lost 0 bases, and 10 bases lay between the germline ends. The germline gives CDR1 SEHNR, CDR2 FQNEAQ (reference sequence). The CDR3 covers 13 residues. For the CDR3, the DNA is TGTGCCAGCGGCCGCGCCGTGAACACTGAAGCTTTCTTT. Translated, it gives CASGRAVNTEAFF.

The CDR3 DNA reads TGTGCCAGCAGTTACTTATCCGCGGACACCGGGGAGCTGTTTTTT. It specifies CASSYLSADTGELFF. The V gene is TRBV6-5, the J gene TRBJ2-2, with D unclear. CDR3 length: 15 residues. Germline V gene lookup returns CDR1 MNHEY and CDR2 SVGAGI. Trimming took 1 base from V and 3 from J, leaving 9 bases between them.

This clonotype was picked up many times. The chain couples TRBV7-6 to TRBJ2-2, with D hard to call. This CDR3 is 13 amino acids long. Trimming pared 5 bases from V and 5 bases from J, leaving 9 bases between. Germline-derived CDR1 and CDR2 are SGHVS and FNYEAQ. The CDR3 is CASSPARTGELFF. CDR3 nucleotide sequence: TGTGCCAGCAGCCCCGCTAGGACCGGGGAGCTGTTTTTT.

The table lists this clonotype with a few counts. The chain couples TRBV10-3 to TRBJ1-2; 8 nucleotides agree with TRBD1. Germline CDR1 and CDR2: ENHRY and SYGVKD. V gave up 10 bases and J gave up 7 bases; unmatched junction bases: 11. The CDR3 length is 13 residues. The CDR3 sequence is CASGDRGLSGYTF. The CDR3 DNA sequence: TGTGCCAGCGGAGACAGGGGCCTGAGTGGCTACACCTTC.

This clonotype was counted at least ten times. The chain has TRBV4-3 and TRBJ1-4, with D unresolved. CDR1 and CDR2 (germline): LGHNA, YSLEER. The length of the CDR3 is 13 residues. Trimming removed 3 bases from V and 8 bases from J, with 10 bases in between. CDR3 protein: CASSHGRNEKLFF. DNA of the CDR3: TGCGCCAGCAGCCACGGCAGAAACGAAAAACTGTTTTTT.

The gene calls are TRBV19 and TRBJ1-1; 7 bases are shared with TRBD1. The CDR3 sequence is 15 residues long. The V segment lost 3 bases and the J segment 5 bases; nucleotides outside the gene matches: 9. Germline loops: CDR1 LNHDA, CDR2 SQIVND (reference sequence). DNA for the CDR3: TGTGCCAGTAGTATCCCCCAGGGGGGGAGGACTGAAGCTTTCTTT. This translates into CASSIPQGGRTEAFF.